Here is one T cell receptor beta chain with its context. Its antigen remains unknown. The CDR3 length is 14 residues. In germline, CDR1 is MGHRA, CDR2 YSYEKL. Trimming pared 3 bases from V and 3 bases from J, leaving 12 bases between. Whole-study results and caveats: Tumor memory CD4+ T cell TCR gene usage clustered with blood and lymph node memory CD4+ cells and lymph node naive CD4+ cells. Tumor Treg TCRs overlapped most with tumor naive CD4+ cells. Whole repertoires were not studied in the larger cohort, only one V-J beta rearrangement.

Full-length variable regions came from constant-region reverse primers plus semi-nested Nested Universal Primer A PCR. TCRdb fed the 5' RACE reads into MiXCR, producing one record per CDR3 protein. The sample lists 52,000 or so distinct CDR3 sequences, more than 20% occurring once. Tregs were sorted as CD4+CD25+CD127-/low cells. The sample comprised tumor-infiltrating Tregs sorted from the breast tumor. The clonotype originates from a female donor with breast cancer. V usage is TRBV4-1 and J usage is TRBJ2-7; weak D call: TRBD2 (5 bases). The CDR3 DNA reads TGCGCCAGCAGCCATCCTCTCGCGGGCTACGAGCAGTACTTC. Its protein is CASSHPLAGYEQYF.